This TCR beta chain was sequenced in a study of technical replicates of blood from several donors. Germline assignment: CDR1 MRHNA and CDR2 SNTAGT. The CDR3 is made up of 16 amino acids. V was clipped by 5 bases and J by 4 bases; unmatched bases: 11. The table came from immunoSEQ multiplex PCR; TCRdb's copy has only in-frame clones and leaves some out. The sample lists approximately 51,000 clones, roughly 93% occurring once. V and J are TRBV6-4 and TRBJ2-3; TRBD2 agrees at 8 bases. The receptor's source is a human donor in good health. Some clones in this sample may be carry-over from other donors' samples. Sequencing was performed on PBMCs. The chain's CDR3 is CASSPESGGSSDTQYF. The CDR3 bases are TGTGCCAGCAGTCCCGAAAGCGGGGGTTCCTCAGATACGCAGTATTTT.